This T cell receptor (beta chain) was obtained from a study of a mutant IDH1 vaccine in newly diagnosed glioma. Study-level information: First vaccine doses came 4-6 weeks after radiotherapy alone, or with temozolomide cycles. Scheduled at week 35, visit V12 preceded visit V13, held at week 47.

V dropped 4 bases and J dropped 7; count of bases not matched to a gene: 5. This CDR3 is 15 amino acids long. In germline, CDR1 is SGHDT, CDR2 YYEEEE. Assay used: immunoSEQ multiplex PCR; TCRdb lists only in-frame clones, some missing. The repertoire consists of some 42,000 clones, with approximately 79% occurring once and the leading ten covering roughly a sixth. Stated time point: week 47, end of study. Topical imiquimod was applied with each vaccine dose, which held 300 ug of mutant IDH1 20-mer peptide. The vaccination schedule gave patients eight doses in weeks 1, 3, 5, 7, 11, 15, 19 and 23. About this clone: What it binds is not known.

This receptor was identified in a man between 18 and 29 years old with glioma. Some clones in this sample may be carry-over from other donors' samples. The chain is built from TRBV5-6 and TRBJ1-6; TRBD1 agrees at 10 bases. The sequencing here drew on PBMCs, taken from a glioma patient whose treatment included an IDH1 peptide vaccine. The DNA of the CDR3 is TGTGCCAGCAGCAGCGGACAGGGGGAGAATTCACCCCTCCACTTT. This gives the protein CASSSGQGENSPLHF.